These 17 T cell receptor beta chains were sequenced from one sample in a study of T cell responses to AZD1222 COVID-19 vaccine. Here immunoSEQ multiplex PCR was the method, and the copy in TCRdb shows in-frame clones only, minus some. This table has approximately 70,000 clones, roughly 85% appearing once. The specimen was peripheral blood, collected on day 0 of AZD1222 vaccination. All receptors come from an adult in good health.

The chain combines TRBV18 with TRBJ2-5; no firm D call. CDR1 and CDR2 (germline): KGHSH, LQKENI. V lost 6 bases and J lost 3, with 5 bases in between. The CDR3 has 11 residues. DNA for the CDR3: TGTGCCAGCTCCCTAAAAGAGACCCAGTACTTC. As protein: CASSLKETQYF.

The genes are TRBV6-4 and TRBJ2-3, with TRBD2 identical over 10 bases. There are 14 residues in the CDR3. The V gene end was trimmed by 5 bases and the J gene end by 1 base; junction bases not matched to a gene: 0. In germline, CDR1 is MRHNA, CDR2 SNTAGT. CDR3 sequence: CASSLAGGTDTQYF. The CDR3 nucleotides read TGTGCCAGCAGTCTAGCGGGAGGCACAGATACGCAGTATTTT.

The chain is built from TRBV28 and TRBJ1-4; D is uncertain. This CDR3 is 15 amino acids long. Trimming left V 1 base short and J 6 bases short, with 12 bases between. Germline loops: CDR1 MDHEN, CDR2 SYDVKM. This CDR3 is CASSLSAAGHEKLFF. CDR3 sequence (DNA): TGTGCCAGCAGTTTATCGGCAGCTGGGCATGAAAAACTGTTTTTT. Filled out from reference TRBV28 and TRBJ1-4, the complete variable domain reads DVKVTQSSRYLVKRTGEKVFLECVQDMDHENMFWYRQDPGLGLRLIYFSYDVKMKEKGDIPEGYSVSREKKERFSLILESASTNQTSMYLCASSLSAAGHEKLFFGSGTQLSVL.

This rearrangement joins TRBV7-8 to TRBJ2-5, with 7 bases aligning to TRBD1. Germline lookup yields CDR1 SGHVS and CDR2 FQNEAQ. V shed 4 bases and J 3 bases; nucleotides not matched to a gene: 11. CDR3 length equals 16 residues. In nucleotides, the CDR3 is TGTGCCAGCAGCTCCCGTGCTGGGGGACAGAAAGAGACCCAGTACTTC. Its translation: CASSSRAGGQKETQYF.

J is TRBJ1-1 and V is TRBV14; the D is unclear. Germline assignment: CDR1 SGHDN and CDR2 FVKESK. V lost 3 bases to trimming and J lost 1 base, with 6 bases between them. This CDR3 contains 13 residues. CDR3: CASSQGWNTEAFF. The DNA for the CDR3 is TGTGCCAGCAGCCAGGGCTGGAACACTGAAGCTTTCTTT.

The rearrangement joins TRBV6-5 to TRBJ2-3; D possibly corresponds to TRBD2 (5 bases). Germline loops: CDR1 MNHEY, CDR2 SVGAGI. Trimming removed 3 bases from V and 2 bases from J, with 9 bases in between. This CDR3 has 14 amino acids. CDR3 protein: CASSYRTFTDTQYF. The CDR3 nucleotides read TGTGCCAGCAGTTATAGGACTTTCACAGATACGCAGTATTTT.

The V gene is TRBV11-2, the J gene TRBJ2-3, with 10 bases lining up with TRBD2. Germline CDR1 is SGHAT and CDR2 is FQNNGV. CDR3 length: 15 residues. Trimming cost V 5 bases and J 1 base; bases outside gene matches: 3. CDR3 nucleotides: TGTGCCAGCAGCCGGCTAGCGGGAGGCACAGATACGCAGTATTTT. Amino acids: CASSRLAGGTDTQYF.

This sequence joins TRBV29-1 and TRBJ1-5; D is uncertain. The CDR3 is 12 residues long. Germline CDR1 reads SQVTM; CDR2 reads ANQGSEA. V was pared by 0 bases and J by 6 bases, with 6 bases between. The CDR3 DNA is TGCAGCGTTGAAGATCGAGGTCAGCCCCAGCATTTT. It yields the protein CSVEDRGQPQHF. The variable domain in full, completed from reference TRBV29-1 and TRBJ1-5, reads SAVISQKPSRDICQRGTSLTIQCQVDSQVTMMFWYRQQPGQSLTLIATANQGSEATYESGFVIDKFPISRPNLTFSTLTVSNMSPEDSSIYLCSVEDRGQPQHFGDGTRLSIL.

The V call is TRBV3-1 (or the pseudogene TRBV3-2), the J call TRBJ2-3; D is ambiguous. V was cut by 2 bases and J by 6 bases, with 6 bases left in between. Per the germline V gene, CDR1 is LGHDT and CDR2 is YNNKEL (reference sequence). CDR3 size: 12 residues. The CDR3 DNA reads TGTGCCAGCAGCCAATTGGGGGATACGCAGTATTTT. Translation: CASSQLGDTQYF.

The chain couples TRBV30 to TRBJ1-1; weak D call: TRBD1 (6 bases). The CDR3 is 14 residues long. Germline V gene data show CDR1 as GTSNPN and CDR2 as SVGIG (reference sequence). With 0 bases removed from V and 5 bases from J, the gap between germline ends came to 13 bases. Here the CDR3 DNA reads TGTGCCTGGAGTGTTGACAGGCTAGGGACTGAAGCTTTCTTT. Amino acids: CAWSVDRLGTEAFF.

This rearrangement joins TRBV19 to TRBJ2-1; 7 bases match TRBD1. Losses at the gene ends were 5 bases for V and 7 bases for J; bases not matched to a gene: 8. There are 14 residues in the CDR3. CDR1 is LNHDA, CDR2 SQIVND, per germline (reference sequence). The CDR3 is CASSGQGVGNEQFF. CDR3 sequence (DNA): TGTGCCAGTAGTGGGCAGGGGGTCGGGAATGAGCAGTTCTTC.

The chain is built from TRBV19 and TRBJ2-7, with a possible D match to TRBD2 (5 bases). CDR1 is LNHDA and CDR2 is SQIVND in the germline V gene (reference sequence). The CDR3 covers 13 residues. Trimming took off 4 bases at V and 0 bases at J, with 7 bases between the two ends. The CDR3, as DNA: TGTGCCAGTAGTACTAGCTTCTCCTACGAGCAGTACTTC. It encodes CASSTSFSYEQYF.

This clone came up a few times. The rearrangement joins TRBV6-5 to TRBJ1-4; the D gene is possibly TRBD1 (5 bases). Germline V gene lookup returns CDR1 MNHEY and CDR2 SVGAGI. The CDR3 has 15 amino acids. The V end lost 0 bases, the J end lost 1 base, and 6 bases lay between the germline ends. Written as DNA, the CDR3 is TGTGCCAGCAGTTACTCTAGGGGAACTAATGAAAAACTGTTTTTT. Translating it yields CASSYSRGTNEKLFF.

V usage is TRBV10-2 and J usage is TRBJ1-5; D remains unclear. CDR1 and CDR2 from the germline V gene are WSHSY and SAAADI. V was pared by 7 bases and J by 1 base, with 8 bases between. CDR3 length equals 13 residues. CDR3 region: CASKGTSNQPQHF. The CDR3 DNA follows: TGCGCCAGCAAAGGCACGAGCAATCAGCCCCAGCATTTT.

This rearrangement joins TRBV5-5 to TRBJ2-7; 8 positions match TRBD2. Germline CDR1 is SGHKS and CDR2 is YYEKEE (reference sequence). The CDR3 has 17 residues. V gave up 1 base and J gave up 2 bases; unmatched junction bases: 11. The CDR3 coding sequence is TGTGCCAGCAGCTTGTTCGGGAGGGCCGGTTGGGCCTACGAGCAGTACTTC. Amino acid sequence: CASSLFGRAGWAYEQYF.

The genes are TRBV6-5 and TRBJ1-2; D gene uncertain. The germline V and J ends were trimmed by 0 bases and 8 bases, with 13 bases remaining between them. This CDR3 has 14 amino acids. Germline V gene data show CDR1 as MNHEY and CDR2 as SVGAGI. In DNA, the CDR3 is TGTGCCAGCAGTTACTCGAGAAGGGCCCGGGGCTACACCTTC. As protein: CASSYSRRARGYTF.

As regards this clone: One end of the junction varies from germline; a read error may be responsible. The chain is built from TRBV6-5 and TRBJ1-1, with D possibly TRBD1 on 6 matching bases. Germline V gene data show CDR1 as MNHEY and CDR2 as SVGAGI. The CDR3 length is 12 residues. The CDR3 DNA reads TGTGCCAGCAGAGGACAGACGGGGGTAATGTTATTT. It codes for CASRGQTGVMLF.